Listed here are 29 T cell receptor beta chains from one sample, sequenced in a study of control samples from healthy donors and cancer patients. Libraries were prepared by immunoSEQ multiplex PCR; TCRdb keeps only in-frame clonotypes and omits some of them. Of fewer than 95,000 clones in the sample, about nine tenths are singletons; the top ten hold 15% to 17%. Material: blood. Source of these receptors: a man aged 25-45 years in good health.

The V and J genes are TRBV6-5 and TRBJ2-7; D may be TRBD1 (6 bases). This CDR3 is built from 15 residues. The ends were cut back, 7 bases at V and 2 bases at J, with 18 bases in the middle. Germline lookup yields CDR1 MNHEY and CDR2 SVGAGI. CDR3 protein: CASTTGLGATYEQYF. The CDR3 DNA follows: TGTGCCAGCACTACCGGACTGGGGGCTACCTACGAGCAGTACTTC.

The rearrangement uses TRBV30 and TRBJ2-2, with 12 positions matching TRBD2. CDR1 GTSNPN and CDR2 SVGIG come from the germline V gene (reference sequence). The CDR3 loop spans 17 amino acids. V was pared by 2 bases and J by 4 bases, with 8 bases of the junction left unmatched. Here the CDR3 reads CAWSPSGRAAFTGELFF. CDR3 sequence (DNA): TGTGCCTGGAGTCCTAGCGGGAGGGCAGCTTTCACCGGGGAGCTGTTTTTT.

This clone was observed a single time. The rearrangement links TRBV3-1 (or the pseudogene TRBV3-2) to TRBJ2-1, with D perhaps being TRBD1 or TRBD2 (5 bases each). V was cut by 4 bases and J by 5 bases, with 18 bases left in between. This CDR3 region has 16 residues. Germline CDR1 reads LGHDT; CDR2 reads YNNKEL (reference sequence). CDR3 in DNA: TGTGCCAGCAGCCTGGGGACCCTTGCCCCGAACAATGAGCAGTTCTTC. Amino acid sequence: CASSLGTLAPNNEQFF.

V gene TRBV6-6 combines with J gene TRBJ2-3; D uncertain. The V and J ends lost 7 bases and 2 bases respectively, with 13 bases between them. The CDR3 totals 14 residues. The V gene's germline CDR1 is MNHNY and CDR2 SVGAGI (reference sequence). Here the CDR3 DNA reads TGTGCCAGCAAGTCTCAACCCAACACAGATACGCAGTATTTT. Translating it yields CASKSQPNTDTQYF.

This chain links TRBV11-1 with TRBJ2-7, with a tentative D call TRBD2 (6 bases). Looked up from germline, CDR1 is SGHAT and CDR2 is FQDESV (reference sequence). V was pared by 5 bases and J by 1 base, with 6 bases between. This CDR3 is built from 12 residues. The DNA for the CDR3 is TGTGCCAGCAGCGGGAGGTCCTACGAGCAGTACTTC. Translating it yields CASSGRSYEQYF.

This clone appeared a single time. This rearrangement joins TRBV9 to TRBJ2-1; 8 bases match TRBD2. The CDR3 has 16 amino acids. The V gene's germline CDR1 is SGDLS and CDR2 YYNGEE. V dropped 0 bases and J dropped 3; count of bases not matched to a gene: 5. The CDR3 sequence is CASSVVPGTSYNEQFF. The CDR3 region has the DNA TGTGCCAGCAGCGTAGTTCCCGGGACTAGCTACAATGAGCAGTTCTTC.

This clone has a handful of counts. This chain links TRBV6-4 with TRBJ1-1; D call uncertain. This CDR3 has 15 amino acids. Trimming took off 3 bases at V and 6 bases at J, with 17 bases between the two ends. Germline CDR1 reads MRHNA; CDR2 reads SNTAGT. CDR3 protein: CASSENAGSGSEAFF. CDR3 in DNA: TGTGCCAGCAGTGAAAACGCGGGATCGGGCTCTGAAGCTTTCTTT.

The J gene is TRBJ1-3, the V gene TRBV18; 7 bases line up with TRBD1. J was trimmed by 2 bases and V by 3 bases; bases with no gene match: 7. CDR3 length equals 16 residues. The germline V gene has CDR1 KGHSH and CDR2 LQKENI. CDR3 protein: CASSPTDRVPGNTIYF. CDR3 coding DNA: TGTGCCAGCTCACCCACCGACAGGGTCCCTGGAAACACCATATATTTT.

This clone was found once. The CDR3 DNA reads as TGTGCCAGCAGCCAAGGGTCGGCGGGGAACACTGAAGCTTTCTTT. Its translation: CASSQGSAGNTEAFF. V and J are TRBV3-1 (or the pseudogene TRBV3-2) and TRBJ1-1; D unclear. V lost 1 base and J 1 base, leaving 10 bases between the germline ends. Germline CDR1 and CDR2: LGHDT and YNNKEL (reference sequence). CDR3 size: 15 residues.

The chain joins TRBV11-2 to TRBJ2-1; D gene unclear. The V end lost 5 bases, the J end lost 2 bases, and 19 bases lay between the germline ends. The CDR3 is 17 residues long. Germline V lookup: CDR1 SGHAT, CDR2 FQNNGV. Written as DNA, the CDR3 is TGTGCCAGCAGCGACCCCGCGCCCGGACGGGCCTACAATGAGCAGTTCTTC. This translates into CASSDPAPGRAYNEQFF.

The chain joins TRBV3-1 (or the pseudogene TRBV3-2) to TRBJ2-3; TRBD2 agrees at 8 bases. The CDR3 sequence is 16 residues long. Trimming removed 4 bases from V and 0 bases from J; junction bases left unmatched: 6. CDR1 and CDR2 from the germline V gene are LGHDT and YNNKEL (reference sequence). As DNA, the CDR3 is TGTGCCAGCAGCCCCCGGGAGGGATATAGCACAGATACGCAGTATTTT. Protein: CASSPREGYSTDTQYF.

The chain joins TRBV6-5 to TRBJ2-3; TRBD1 matches at 7 bases. Trimming removed 5 bases from V and 0 bases from J; junction bases left unmatched: 5. This CDR3 has 15 residues. Germline V lookup: CDR1 MNHEY, CDR2 SVGAGI. CDR3 coding DNA: TGTGCCAGCAGTAAGACAGGGTTCAGCACAGATACGCAGTATTTT. Protein product: CASSKTGFSTDTQYF.

The chain has TRBV7-2 and TRBJ1-1; a possible D gene is TRBD1 (5 bases). Between the trimmed V and J ends, which lost 3 bases and 7 bases, there was a span of 12 bases. From germline, CDR1 is SGHTA and CDR2 FQGNSA. The CDR3 runs 13 residues. The CDR3 spells CASSLGRIVEAFF. The CDR3, as DNA: TGTGCCAGCAGCTTGGGACGGATCGTTGAAGCTTTCTTT.

V usage is TRBV7-3 and J usage is TRBJ1-4; 8 bases align to TRBD1. J gave up 3 bases and V 5 bases, and 5 bases lay outside the gene matches. The CDR3 sequence is 15 residues long. Germline assignment: CDR1 SGHTA and CDR2 FQGTGA. The DNA for the CDR3 is TGTGCCAGCAGCACGACAGGGGACCCTAATGAAAAACTGTTTTTT. Translating gives CASSTTGDPNEKLFF.

The chain combines TRBV6-5 with TRBJ2-1; D gene unclear. Trimming removed 6 bases at V and 5 bases at J, with 8 bases between. This CDR3 has 12 amino acids. Germline assignment: CDR1 MNHEY and CDR2 SVGAGI. CDR3 residues: CASSPPHNEQFF. As DNA, the CDR3 is TGTGCCAGCAGCCCCCCACACAATGAGCAGTTCTTC.

The chain combines TRBV28 with TRBJ2-1, with TRBD1 identical over 7 bases. V trimming: 7 bases; J trimming: 0 bases; junction bases outside the gene matches: 9. This CDR3 region has 16 residues. Per germline, CDR1 MDHEN and CDR2 SYDVKM. The CDR3 reads CASTPPGTVSYNEQFF. For the CDR3, the DNA is TGTGCCAGCACCCCGCCCGGGACAGTCTCCTACAATGAGCAGTTCTTC.

The CDR3 sequence: CASRQVGSGNTIYF. CDR3 nucleotide sequence: TGCGCCAGCAGGCAGGTGGGCTCTGGAAACACCATATATTTT. The chain uses TRBV5-1 and TRBJ1-3, with no clear D. The V end lost 5 bases, the J end lost 0 bases, and 9 bases lay between the germline ends. This CDR3 has 14 residues. Looked up from germline, CDR1 is SGHRS and CDR2 is YFSETQ.

The chain is built from TRBV5-1 and TRBJ2-5, with D perhaps assigned TRBD1 or TRBD2 (5 bases each). The CDR3 is 15 amino acids. V lost 1 base to trimming and J lost 3 bases, with 13 bases between them. Per germline, CDR1 SGHRS and CDR2 YFSETQ. CDR3 residues: CASSLWAGTEETQYF. CDR3 coding DNA: TGCGCCAGCAGCTTGTGGGCAGGGACGGAAGAGACCCAGTACTTC. The full variable domain, completed using reference TRBV5-1 and TRBJ2-5, is KAGVTQTPRYLIKTRGQQVTLSCSPISGHRSVSWYQQTPGQGLQFLFEYFSETQRNKGNFPGRFSGRQFSNSRSEMNVSTLELGDSALYLCASSLWAGTEETQYFGPGTRLLVL.

The V gene is TRBV7-2, the J gene TRBJ2-5; D is perhaps TRBD1 (6 bases). CDR1 and CDR2 (germline): SGHTA, FQGNSA. Trimming removed 5 bases at V and 5 bases at J, with 18 bases between. The CDR3 sequence is 15 residues long. Here the CDR3 reads CASSAGDTRGETQYF. CDR3 coding DNA: TGTGCCAGCAGCGCCGGGGACACCCGAGGGGAGACCCAGTACTTC.

The chain uses TRBV6-1 and TRBJ1-4, with 8 bases fitting TRBD1. The CDR3 is made up of 15 amino acids. Trimming at V came to 2 bases and at J to 6 bases, leaving 5 bases not matched to a gene. Germline V gene data show CDR1 as MNHNS and CDR2 as SASEGT. The CDR3 spells CASSESGQGYEKLFF. The DNA for the CDR3 is TGTGCCAGCAGTGAATCAGGACAGGGTTATGAAAAACTGTTTTTT.

The V gene is TRBV12-1, the J gene TRBJ2-7; TRBD2, the table's D call, lacks a check against the DNA. TRBV12-1 is shown as a pseudogene. The length of the CDR3 is 18 residues. CDR3 loop: CASSFRMRRTSGTYEQYF. CDR3 DNA: TGTGCCAGCAGCTTCCGTATGAGGCGGACTAGCGGGACTTACGAGCAGTACTTC.

The V and J genes are TRBV7-3 and TRBJ1-4; 7 bases match TRBD1. The CDR3 runs to 12 residues. V was clipped by 7 bases and J by 9 bases; unmatched bases: 5. Germline V lookup: CDR1 SGHTA, CDR2 FQGTGA. The CDR3 loop is CASIGTAKKLFF. Here the CDR3 DNA reads TGTGCCAGCATCGGGACAGCCAAAAAACTGTTTTTT.

The chain joins TRBV27 to TRBJ1-1; D unresolved. Germline lookup yields CDR1 MNHEY and CDR2 SMNVEV (reference sequence). Trimming cost V 5 bases and J 1 base, with 11 bases left between them. This CDR3 is built from 14 residues. CDR3 region: CASSPRVGNTEAFF. For the CDR3, the DNA is TGTGCCAGCAGTCCAAGGGTTGGGAACACTGAAGCTTTCTTT.

The chain uses TRBV5-1 and TRBJ1-5, with D possibly TRBD1 on 5 matching bases. The germline CDR1 and CDR2 sequences are SGHRS and YFSETQ. V dropped 0 bases and J dropped 6 bases, with 13 bases sitting between them. This CDR3 has 15 amino acids. The CDR3 DNA sequence: TGCGCCAGCAGCTTGGGAGGGACTGGGGGTCAGCCCCAGCATTTT. Its protein is CASSLGGTGGQPQHF.

The CDR3 spells CASSAWGLGNTGELFF. The DNA of the CDR3 is TGTGCCAGCAGCGCTTGGGGCCTAGGGAACACCGGGGAGCTGTTTTTT. V gene TRBV5-4 combines with J gene TRBJ2-2, with D perhaps TRBD1 (5 bases). Trimming cost V 4 bases and J 1 base, with 14 bases left between them. CDR1 SGHNT and CDR2 YYREEE come from the germline V gene (reference sequence). The CDR3 covers 16 residues.

In nucleotides, the CDR3 is TGTGCCTGGAGCGCGGGACTAGCGGGAATCGATGAGCAGTTCTTC. Translating it yields CAWSAGLAGIDEQFF. The chain uses TRBV30 and TRBJ2-1, with TRBD2 matching 13 bases. V shed 3 bases, J shed 8 bases, and the junction held 7 bases outside the gene matches. The CDR3 runs to 15 residues. The germline V gene has CDR1 GTSNPN and CDR2 SVGIG (reference sequence).

The rearrangement uses TRBV4-1 and TRBJ2-3; D remains ambiguous. The CDR3 sequence is 14 residues long. V lost 0 bases to trimming and J lost 3 bases, with 7 bases between them. Germline V gene sequence: CDR1 MGHRA, CDR2 YSYEKL. The CDR3 loop is CASSQEEWTDTQYF. The CDR3 DNA reads TGCGCCAGCAGCCAAGAAGAATGGACAGATACGCAGTATTTT.

V is TRBV6-6 and J is TRBJ2-2; no reliable D call. This CDR3 region has 16 residues. V was shortened by 7 bases and J by 3 bases, with 18 bases between the two germline ends. Germline-derived CDR1 and CDR2 are MNHNY and SVGAGI (reference sequence). The CDR3 DNA reads as TGTGCCAGCACCCTTACGCAGACCCGGCACACCGGGGAGCTGTTTTTT. Translation gives CASTLTQTRHTGELFF.

The DNA of the CDR3 is TGTGCCAGCAGCTTCTGGGGCGGGACTAGCCCATTATTCTCCTACGAGCAGTACTTC. It encodes CASSFWGGTSPLFSYEQYF. The chain recombines TRBV7-9 with TRBJ2-7, with TRBD2 identical over 9 bases. The trim removed 3 bases at V and 0 bases at J, leaving 15 bases unmatched. Per germline, CDR1 SEHNR and CDR2 FQNEAQ (reference sequence). There are 19 residues in the CDR3.